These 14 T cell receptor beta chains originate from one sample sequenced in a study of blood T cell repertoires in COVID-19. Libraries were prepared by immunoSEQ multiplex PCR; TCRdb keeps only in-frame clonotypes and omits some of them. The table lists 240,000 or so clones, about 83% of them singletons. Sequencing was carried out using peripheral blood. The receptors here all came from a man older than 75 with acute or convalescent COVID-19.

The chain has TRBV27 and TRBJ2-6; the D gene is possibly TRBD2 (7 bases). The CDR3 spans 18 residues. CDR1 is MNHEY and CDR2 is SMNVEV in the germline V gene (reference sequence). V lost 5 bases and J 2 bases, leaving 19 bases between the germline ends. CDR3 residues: CASSPRGGASTGANVLTF. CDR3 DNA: TGTGCCAGCAGTCCCCGTGGGGGGGCTTCAACTGGGGCCAACGTCCTGACTTTC.

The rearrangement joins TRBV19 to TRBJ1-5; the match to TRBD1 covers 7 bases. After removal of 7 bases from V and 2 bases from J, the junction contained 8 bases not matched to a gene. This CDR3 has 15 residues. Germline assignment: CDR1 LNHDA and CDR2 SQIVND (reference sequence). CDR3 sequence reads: CASITSGQGNQPQHF. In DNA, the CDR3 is TGTGCCAGTATTACCTCTGGACAGGGCAATCAGCCCCAGCATTTT. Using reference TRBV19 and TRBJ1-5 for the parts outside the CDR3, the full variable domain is DGGITQSPKYLFRKEGQNVTLSCEQNLNHDAMYWYRQDPGQGLRLIYYSQIVNDFQKGDIAEGYSVSREKKESFPLTVTSAQKNPTAFYLCASITSGQGNQPQHFGDGTRLSIL.

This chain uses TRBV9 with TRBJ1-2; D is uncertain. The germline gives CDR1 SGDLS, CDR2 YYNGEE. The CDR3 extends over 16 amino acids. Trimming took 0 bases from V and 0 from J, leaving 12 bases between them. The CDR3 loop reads CASSVDRSEANYGYTF. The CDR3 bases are TGTGCCAGCAGCGTAGACCGGTCCGAAGCTAACTATGGCTACACCTTC.

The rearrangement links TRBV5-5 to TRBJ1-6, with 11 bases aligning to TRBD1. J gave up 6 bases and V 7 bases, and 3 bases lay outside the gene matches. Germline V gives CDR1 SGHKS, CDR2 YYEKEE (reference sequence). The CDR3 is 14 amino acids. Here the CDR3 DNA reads TGTGCCAGCGGACAGGGGGCTACTAATTCACCCCTCCACTTT. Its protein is CASGQGATNSPLHF.

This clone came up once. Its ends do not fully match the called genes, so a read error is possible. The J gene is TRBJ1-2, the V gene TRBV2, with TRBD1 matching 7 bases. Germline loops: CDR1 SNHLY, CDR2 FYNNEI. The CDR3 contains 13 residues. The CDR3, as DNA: TGTGCCAGCATTGAAGGGGGCGACTATGGCTACACCTTC. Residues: CASIEGGDYGYTF.

CDR3 sequence: CASRAGLNSPLHF. The CDR3 nucleotides read TGTGCCAGCAGGGCAGGGTTGAATTCACCCCTCCACTTT. The chain recombines TRBV3-1 (or the pseudogene TRBV3-2) with TRBJ1-6; D is possibly TRBD1 (5 bases). V gave up 6 bases and J gave up 7 bases, with 10 bases separating them. Germline assignment: CDR1 LGHDT and CDR2 YNNKEL (reference sequence). This CDR3 is 13 amino acids long.

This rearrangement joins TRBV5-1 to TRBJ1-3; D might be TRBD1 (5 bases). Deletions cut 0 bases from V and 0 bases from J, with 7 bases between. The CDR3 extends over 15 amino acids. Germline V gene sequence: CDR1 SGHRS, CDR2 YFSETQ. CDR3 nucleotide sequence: TGCGCCAGCAGCTTGGTGGGGCTCTCTGGAAACACCATATATTTT. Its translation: CASSLVGLSGNTIYF.

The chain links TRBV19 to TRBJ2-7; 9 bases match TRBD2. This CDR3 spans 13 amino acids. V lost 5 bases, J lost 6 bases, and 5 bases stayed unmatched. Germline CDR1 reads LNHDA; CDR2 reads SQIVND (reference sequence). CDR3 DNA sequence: TGTGCCAGTAGTCCGCGGGAGGGCCGCGAGCAGTACTTC. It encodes CASSPREGREQYF. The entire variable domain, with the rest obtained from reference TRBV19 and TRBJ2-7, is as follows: DGGITQSPKYLFRKEGQNVTLSCEQNLNHDAMYWYRQDPGQGLRLIYYSQIVNDFQKGDIAEGYSVSREKKESFPLTVTSAQKNPTAFYLCASSPREGREQYFGPGTRLTVT.

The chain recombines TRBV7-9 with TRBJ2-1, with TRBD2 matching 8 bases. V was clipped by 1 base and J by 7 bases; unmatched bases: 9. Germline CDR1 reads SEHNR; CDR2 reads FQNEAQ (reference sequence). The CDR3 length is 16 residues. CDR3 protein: CASSLVPGRALNEQFF. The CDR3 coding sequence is TGTGCCAGCAGCTTAGTCCCCGGGAGGGCCCTGAATGAGCAGTTCTTC.

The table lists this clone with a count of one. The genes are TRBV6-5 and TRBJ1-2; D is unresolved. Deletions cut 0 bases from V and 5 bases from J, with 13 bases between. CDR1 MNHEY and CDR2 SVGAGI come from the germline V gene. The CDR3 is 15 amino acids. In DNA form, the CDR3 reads TGTGCCAGCAGTTACTCAACGGGGATCGGGTATGGCTACACCTTC. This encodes CASSYSTGIGYGYTF.

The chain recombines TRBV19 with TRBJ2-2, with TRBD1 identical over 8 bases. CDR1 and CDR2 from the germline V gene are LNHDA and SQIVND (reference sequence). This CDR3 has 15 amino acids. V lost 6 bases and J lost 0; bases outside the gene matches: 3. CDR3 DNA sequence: TGTGCCAGTAGCCCAGGGGGCTCGAACACCGGGGAGCTGTTTTTT. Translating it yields CASSPGGSNTGELFF. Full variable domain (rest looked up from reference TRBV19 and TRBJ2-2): DGGITQSPKYLFRKEGQNVTLSCEQNLNHDAMYWYRQDPGQGLRLIYYSQIVNDFQKGDIAEGYSVSREKKESFPLTVTSAQKNPTAFYLCASSPGGSNTGELFFGEGSRLTVL.

The CDR3 DNA sequence: TGTGCCAGCAGAGGGGGTTGGACAGATACGCAGTATTTT. Its translation: CASRGGWTDTQYF. V and J are TRBV2 and TRBJ2-3; TRBD1 is a possible D gene (6 bases). Germline CDR1 is SNHLY and CDR2 is FYNNEI. CDR3 size: 13 residues. V was clipped by 6 bases and J by 3 bases, with 10 bases between them.

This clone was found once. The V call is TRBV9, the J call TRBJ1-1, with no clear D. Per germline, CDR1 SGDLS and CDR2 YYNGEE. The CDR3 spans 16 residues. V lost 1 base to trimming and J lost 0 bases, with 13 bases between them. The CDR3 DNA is TGTGCCAGCAGCGTAAATGAGGGAGATATGAACACTGAAGCTTTCTTT. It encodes CASSVNEGDMNTEAFF.

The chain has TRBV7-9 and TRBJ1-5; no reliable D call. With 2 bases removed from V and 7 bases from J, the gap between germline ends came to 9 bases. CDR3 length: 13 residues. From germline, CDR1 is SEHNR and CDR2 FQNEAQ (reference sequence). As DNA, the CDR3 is TGTGCCAGCAGCTTAAATTACGGGCAGCCCCAGCATTTT. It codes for CASSLNYGQPQHF.